This T cell receptor beta chain is drawn from a study of STAT5B mutations in CD4+ large granular lymphocyte leukemia (dated by TCRdb to between 2021 and 2024). Regarding the complete study: When cryopreserved patient cells were available, CD8+ cells were removed first, and anti-CD4 microbeads were then used for selection. The purity of purified fractions was confirmed by flow cytometry on FACSCanto II or FACSVerse to exceed 95% among lymphocytes. The TCRbeta repertoires of CD4+ T-cell large granular lymphocyte leukemia patients were compared with the TCRbeta repertoires of healthy blood donors. General findings and caveats noted by the study authors: Main leukemic clonotypes were private to each patient, although roughly 25% appeared at low frequency in other patients' non-leukemic repertoires. Data were not HLA-matched; higher clonality in CD4+ versus CD8+ T-LGLL could reflect the relatively small sample size. Enrichment of TRBV06-family usage was observed among the top patient clones (8/27) relative to healthy controls (2/35). Patient cell sources were heterogeneous, and only five to seven CD4-sorted patient samples entered the clonality comparison with healthy controls. CD4-sorted patient repertoires appeared more clonal than healthy CD4+ repertoires, and this difference persisted after removing the putative leukemic clones.

With respect to this clone: This receptor's antigen is unknown. The sample holds no much larger clone one base away, and base qualities are not on file.

Hematology units in Padova (Italy), Helsinki (Finland) and Shinshu (Japan) recruited the CD4+ T-LGLL patients. Depending on sample availability, patient samples were obtained as bead-purified CD4+, CD4+CD8+, CD57+ or CD56+ fractions, or as unselected PBMC. The TCRbeta data from patients were combined with somatic STAT5B mutation profiles that came from deep amplicon sequencing of the same DNA. All TCR-sequenced material derived from peripheral blood: patient blood samples and healthy donor buffy coats. Peripheral blood mononuclear cells were isolated by Ficoll-Hypaque gradient centrifugation. The Gentra Puregene Cell and Tissue kit was used for genomic DNA extraction, and quantification was performed on a Qubit 2.0 fluorometer. The immunoSEQ assay at survey resolution was used to sequence TCRbeta rearrangements from genomic DNA. From the authors' description of their analysis: Clonotypes above 5% of the repertoire were treated as putative leukemic clones, yielding a few dozen across around 30 patients. In the TCR sequencing data, the lowest productive clonotype frequency that could be detected was 2.59 x 10-5. Analyses included only productive TCRbeta rearrangements, meaning complete and in-frame sequences. The clonality of each sample was calculated as Simpson clonality in the immunoSEQ Analyzer version 3.0. Clones were grouped by frequency into very rare, small, medium, large (1-20%) or hyperexpanded (>20%) categories. Generation probabilities were estimated with OLGA 1.2.3, V-gene circos plots were generated with VDJtools, specificities were searched for in VDJdb, and CDR3 motifs were identified with GLIPH. TCRdb took over this immuneACCESS table, retaining in-frame rearrangements with V and J assigned. Such tables are incomplete; in checked studies, under half of the missing clones stem from an unresolved V gene, and the remainder is unexplained. V and J calls and clone size are those listed in that table; D and trimming were worked out from the DNA. Within this sample are thousands of clones, with around 92% of them counted one time only. The leading ten clones occupy around 50% of the sample.

Reading from cysteine to phenylalanine, the CDR3 counts 14 amino acids. The sequence is cut down to CDR3 DNA, 42 bases in frame from base 1. According to the germline V gene, CDR1 reads SQVTM and CDR2 reads ANQGSEA. The junction shows trimming of 3 bases on V and 0 bases on J, plus 9 bases between the germline ends. The specimen sequenced was PBMCs. The rearranged segments are TRBV29-1 and TRBJ2-1, with the D gene not clear enough to name. The sequence was collected from a woman between 65 and 79 years old with CD4+ T-cell large granular lymphocyte leukemia. The CDR3: CSVDRRSSYNEQFF. The nucleotides are TGCAGCGTTGATCGCAGGAGCTCCTACAATGAGCAGTTCTTC.